One and the same sample provided the 28 T cell receptor beta chains below, sequenced in a study of radiotherapy plus CTLA-4 blockade in lung cancer. The data were produced by immunoSEQ multiplex PCR, yet TCRdb's version contains in-frame clones alone and is incomplete. The profile shows about 110,000 clones, around 84% of them singletons. Material: peripheral blood, obtained from a patient treated with radiotherapy plus ipilimumab. These receptor sequences come from a human donor with non-small cell lung cancer that progressed on radiotherapy plus ipilimumab. Some clones in this sample may be carry-over from other donors' samples.

The V and J genes are TRBV21-1 and TRBJ2-7; the table gives TRBD2 as D, unverified against the DNA. TRBV21-1 is reported as a pseudogene. The CDR3 length is 12 residues. Here the CDR3 reads CASSKGGWEQYF. CDR3 in DNA: TGTGCCAGCAGCAAAGGAGGGTGGGAGCAGTACTTC.

This chain joins TRBV4-2 and TRBJ2-7; the D call may be TRBD1 or TRBD2 (5 bases each). Germline CDR1 and CDR2: LGHNA and YNFKEQ. Trimming pared 4 bases from V and 0 bases from J, leaving 13 bases between. The CDR3 has 15 amino acids. CDR3 protein: CASSLSTEGSYEQYF. CDR3 nucleotides: TGTGCCAGCAGCCTTTCGACAGAGGGCTCCTACGAGCAGTACTTC.

The chain links TRBV2 to TRBJ2-7, with D tentatively TRBD2 (5 bases). V lost 4 bases, J lost 2 bases, and 21 bases lay in between. Germline V CDR1 and CDR2: SNHLY, FYNNEI. The CDR3 is 17 amino acids. CDR3 residues: CASSGGGFQTFPYEQYF. The CDR3 coding sequence is TGTGCCAGCAGTGGAGGAGGCTTTCAGACCTTCCCCTACGAGCAGTACTTC.

The V gene is TRBV19, the J gene TRBJ2-1, with D possibly being TRBD2 (6 bases). With 3 bases removed from V and 0 bases from J, the gap between germline ends came to 24 bases. This CDR3 is built from 20 residues. The germline V gene has CDR1 LNHDA and CDR2 SQIVND (reference sequence). The CDR3, as DNA: TGTGCCAGTAGTATTACGAGGCGGGGAGCAGGCGGAAGCTCCTACAATGAGCAGTTCTTC. Translated, it gives CASSITRRGAGGSSYNEQFF.

Turning to this clone: The sample contains more than one DNA sequence encoding this CDR3. J is TRBJ2-7 and V is TRBV4-3; D remains ambiguous. The V and J ends lost 4 bases and 7 bases respectively, with 14 bases between them. There are 13 residues in the CDR3. Germline assignment: CDR1 LGHNA and CDR2 YSLEER. The CDR3 bases are TGCGCCAGCAGCCTTGGCACTCCGGGTGAGCAGTACTTC. As protein: CASSLGTPGEQYF.

The V call is TRBV11-3, the J call TRBJ2-2, with D unresolved. The ends were cut back, 1 base at V and 0 bases at J, with 6 bases in the middle. Germline V gene sequence: CDR1 SGHNT, CDR2 YENEEA. The CDR3 has 15 residues. The DNA of the CDR3 is TGTGCCAGCAGCTTAGGCGGATCGAACACCGGGGAGCTGTTTTTT. Amino acid sequence: CASSLGGSNTGELFF.

The chain has TRBV7-3 and TRBJ1-1; D possibly corresponds to TRBD1 (6 bases). The CDR3 runs to 13 residues. Germline V gene lookup returns CDR1 SGHTA and CDR2 FQGTGA. V lost 2 bases and J lost 5, with 9 bases in between. The CDR3: CASSLGGWTEAFF. For the CDR3, the DNA is TGTGCCAGCAGCTTAGGGGGCTGGACTGAAGCTTTCTTT. Using reference TRBV7-3 and TRBJ1-1 for the parts outside the CDR3, the full variable domain is GAGVSQTPSNKVTEKGKYVELRCDPISGHTALYWYRQSLGQGPEFLIYFQGTGAADDSGLPNDRFFAVRPEGSVSTLKIQRTERGDSAVYLCASSLGGWTEAFFGQGTRLTVV.

The V gene is TRBV27, the J gene TRBJ2-7; D possibly uses TRBD1 or TRBD2 (5 bases each). Germline assignment: CDR1 MNHEY and CDR2 SMNVEV (reference sequence). The CDR3 contains 13 residues. V was shortened by 4 bases and J by 1 base, with 8 bases between the two germline ends. The CDR3 bases are TGTGCCAGCAGTTGGGACGGTTCCTACGAGCAGTACTTC. It codes for CASSWDGSYEQYF.

The chain carries TRBV6-1 and TRBJ1-1; D call uncertain. This CDR3 has 14 amino acids. CDR1 is MNHNS, CDR2 SASEGT, per germline. V was pared by 5 bases and J by 0 bases, with 10 bases between. In nucleotides, the CDR3 is TGTGCCAGCAGTCAAACCCTCATGAACACTGAAGCTTTCTTT. Amino acid sequence: CASSQTLMNTEAFF.

The gene calls are TRBV5-1 and TRBJ2-3; D remains ambiguous. Germline assignment: CDR1 SGHRS and CDR2 YFSETQ. This CDR3 comprises 14 residues. The V and J ends lost 4 bases and 2 bases respectively, with 11 bases between them. The DNA of the CDR3 is TGCGCCAGCAGCCCGCCGGGCAACACAGATACGCAGTATTTT. Translation gives CASSPPGNTDTQYF.

This chain uses TRBV27 with TRBJ1-2; 10 bases line up with TRBD1. J was trimmed by 8 bases and V by 5 bases; bases with no gene match: 8. Germline values: CDR1 MNHEY, CDR2 SMNVEV (reference sequence). The CDR3 is 14 residues long. The CDR3 spells CASSSPGTGVGYTF. DNA for the CDR3: TGTGCCAGCAGTAGCCCCGGGACAGGGGTCGGCTACACCTTC.

The V gene is TRBV7-9, the J gene TRBJ1-1; D ambiguous. The germline gives CDR1 SEHNR, CDR2 FQNEAQ (reference sequence). Trimming removed 1 base from V and 4 bases from J, with 7 bases in between. The CDR3 covers 13 residues. CDR3 sequence: CASSLDGATEAFF. CDR3 bases: TGTGCCAGCAGCTTAGATGGAGCCACTGAAGCTTTCTTT.

The V and J genes are TRBV10-3 and TRBJ1-4; D is possibly TRBD1 (5 bases). V lost 0 bases, J lost 0 bases, and 8 bases lay in between. In germline, CDR1 is ENHRY, CDR2 SYGVKD. The CDR3 spans 16 residues. The CDR3 region is CAISESWGATNEKLFF. In DNA, the CDR3 is TGTGCCATCAGTGAGTCTTGGGGGGCAACTAATGAAAAACTGTTTTTT.

The CDR3 sequence is CASSLTGQGAFYGYTF. The CDR3 DNA is TGTGCCAGCAGTTTAACGGGACAGGGGGCGTTTTATGGCTACACCTTC. V is TRBV28 and J is TRBJ1-2; the match to TRBD1 covers 12 bases. V was pared by 2 bases and J by 5 bases, with 6 bases of the junction left unmatched. Germline lookup yields CDR1 MDHEN and CDR2 SYDVKM. This CDR3 contains 16 residues.

This chain uses TRBV7-9 with TRBJ2-2; D call uncertain. Germline values: CDR1 SEHNR, CDR2 FQNEAQ (reference sequence). The ends were cut back, 5 bases at V and 6 bases at J, with 1 base in the middle. The CDR3 runs 10 residues. As DNA, the CDR3 is TGTGCCAGCAGCCCCGGGGAGCTGTTTTTT. It yields the protein CASSPGELFF. The full variable domain, in which reference TRBV7-9 and TRBJ2-2 provide the parts outside the CDR3, is DTGVSQNPRHKITKRGQNVTFRCDPISEHNRLYWYRQTLGQGPEFLTYFQNEAQLEKSRLLSDRFSAERPKGSFSTLEIQRTEQGDSAMYLCASSPGELFFGEGSRLTVL.

The chain combines TRBV5-1 with TRBJ1-1; D unclear. With 2 bases removed from V and 7 bases from J, the gap between germline ends came to 12 bases. The CDR3 contains 13 residues. In germline, CDR1 is SGHRS, CDR2 YFSETQ. This CDR3 reads CASSFGMGSEAFF. CDR3 bases: TGCGCCAGCAGCTTCGGGATGGGCAGTGAAGCTTTCTTT.

This chain connects TRBV14 to TRBJ1-2; D not certain. The length of the CDR3 is 15 residues. The germline CDR1 and CDR2 sequences are SGHDN and FVKESK. Deletions cut 4 bases from V and 5 bases from J, with 17 bases between. The CDR3 here is CASSPKTGKLYGYTF. In DNA, the CDR3 is TGTGCCAGCAGCCCTAAAACGGGGAAACTTTATGGCTACACCTTC.

The chain uses TRBV6-5 and TRBJ1-2; 7 bases are shared with TRBD1. The V gene's germline CDR1 is MNHEY and CDR2 SVGAGI. There are 16 residues in the CDR3. V gave up 2 bases and J gave up 7 bases; unmatched junction bases: 13. This CDR3 reads CASSYTFGGGWGGYTF. CDR3 nucleotides: TGTGCCAGCAGTTACACATTTGGAGGGGGCTGGGGTGGCTACACCTTC.

The chain employs TRBV7-9 and TRBJ2-1, with no clear D. From germline, CDR1 is SEHNR and CDR2 FQNEAQ (reference sequence). The V and J ends lost 0 bases and 10 bases respectively, with 13 bases between them. The CDR3 sequence is 14 residues long. This CDR3 reads CASSLAQSLREQFF. As DNA, the CDR3 is TGTGCCAGCAGCTTAGCCCAGAGCCTCCGGGAGCAGTTCTTC. The complete variable domain, with remaining parts taken from reference TRBV7-9 and TRBJ2-1, reads DTGVSQNPRHKITKRGQNVTFRCDPISEHNRLYWYRQTLGQGPEFLTYFQNEAQLEKSRLLSDRFSAERPKGSFSTLEIQRTEQGDSAMYLCASSLAQSLREQFFGPGTRLTVL.

The rearrangement links TRBV25-1 to TRBJ2-3; D remains unclear. CDR1 MGHDK and CDR2 SYGVNS come from the germline V gene. The CDR3 totals 11 residues. The V end lost 6 bases, the J end lost 6 bases, and 7 bases lay between the germline ends. The CDR3 coding sequence is TGTGCCAGCAGAATATCTGATACGCAGTATTTT. The encoded protein is CASRISDTQYF.

The gene calls are TRBV14 and TRBJ1-2; D remains unclear. The length of the CDR3 is 15 residues. The V end lost 0 bases, the J end lost 5 bases, and 13 bases lay between the germline ends. Per the germline V gene, CDR1 is SGHDN and CDR2 is FVKESK. The CDR3 protein is CASSQDLWGGYGYTF. In DNA form, the CDR3 reads TGTGCCAGCAGCCAAGACTTGTGGGGTGGATATGGCTACACCTTC.

The chain links TRBV19 to TRBJ2-5; D gene ambiguous. The germline V gene has CDR1 LNHDA and CDR2 SQIVND (reference sequence). V dropped 2 bases and J dropped 1 base, with 11 bases sitting between them. The CDR3 sequence is 15 residues long. The CDR3 DNA is TGTGCCAGTAGTATAATGGGCGGAATCCAAGAGACCCAGTACTTC. It translates to CASSIMGGIQETQYF.

This rearrangement joins TRBV27 to TRBJ1-1; maybe TRBD1 (5 bases). The CDR3 consists of 15 residues. Germline loops: CDR1 MNHEY, CDR2 SMNVEV (reference sequence). Trimming pared 1 base from V and 6 bases from J, leaving 15 bases between. For the CDR3, the DNA is TGTGCCAGCAGTTTATATCAGGGTAGTGGACCTGAAGCTTTCTTT. The encoded protein is CASSLYQGSGPEAFF.

The chain couples TRBV10-3 to TRBJ2-7, with D hard to call. V lost 0 bases and J lost 2, with 14 bases in between. From germline, CDR1 is ENHRY and CDR2 SYGVKD. CDR3 length equals 16 residues. The CDR3 here is CAISESLVGPTYEQYF. CDR3 DNA sequence: TGTGCCATCAGTGAGTCGCTTGTAGGGCCAACCTACGAGCAGTACTTC.

The V and J genes are TRBV30 and TRBJ1-4; D is ambiguous. This CDR3 has 12 amino acids. Trimming took 3 bases from V and 5 from J, leaving 7 bases between them. Germline V gene lookup returns CDR1 GTSNPN and CDR2 SVGIG (reference sequence). CDR3 DNA: TGTGCCTGGAGGGTGGGGAATGAAAAACTGTTTTTT. Translated, it gives CAWRVGNEKLFF.

The chain combines TRBV5-1 with TRBJ1-1; TRBD1 agrees at 11 bases. The germline V gene encodes CDR1 SGHRS and CDR2 YFSETQ. The ends lost 6 bases at V and 4 bases at J; junction bases unmatched: 11. This CDR3 region has 16 residues. Written as DNA, the CDR3 is TGCGCCAGCACCTCTACACGGGACAGGGGGTCCACTGAAGCTTTCTTT. This translates into CASTSTRDRGSTEAFF.

This clone was counted once. The chain recombines TRBV7-9 with TRBJ1-5; a possible D gene is TRBD1 (5 bases). CDR1 and CDR2 (germline): SEHNR, FQNEAQ (reference sequence). CDR3 size: 13 residues. Trimming took 5 bases from V and 6 from J, leaving 11 bases between them. CDR3 protein: CASSTSGGQPQHF. In DNA form, the CDR3 reads TGTGCCAGCAGCACCAGCGGGGGTCAGCCCCAGCATTTT.

The chain joins TRBV28 to TRBJ1-3; the match to TRBD1 covers 7 bases. In germline, CDR1 is MDHEN, CDR2 SYDVKM. This CDR3 comprises 15 residues. The V gene end was trimmed by 5 bases and the J gene end by 2 bases; junction bases not matched to a gene: 6. Written as DNA, the CDR3 is TGTGCCAGCAGTCCTCACCAGGGGGCTGGAAACACCATATATTTT. Encoded protein: CASSPHQGAGNTIYF.